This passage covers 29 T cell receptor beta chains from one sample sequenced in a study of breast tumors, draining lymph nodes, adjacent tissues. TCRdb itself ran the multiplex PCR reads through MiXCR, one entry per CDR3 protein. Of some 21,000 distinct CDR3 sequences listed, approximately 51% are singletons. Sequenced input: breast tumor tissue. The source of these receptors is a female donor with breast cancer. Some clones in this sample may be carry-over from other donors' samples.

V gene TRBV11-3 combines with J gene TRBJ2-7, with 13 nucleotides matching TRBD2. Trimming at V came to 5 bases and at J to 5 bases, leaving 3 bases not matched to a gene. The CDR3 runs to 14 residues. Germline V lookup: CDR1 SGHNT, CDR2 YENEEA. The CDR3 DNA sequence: TGTGCCAGCAGCCCCGGACTAGCGGGAGACGAGCAGTACTTC. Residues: CASSPGLAGDEQYF.

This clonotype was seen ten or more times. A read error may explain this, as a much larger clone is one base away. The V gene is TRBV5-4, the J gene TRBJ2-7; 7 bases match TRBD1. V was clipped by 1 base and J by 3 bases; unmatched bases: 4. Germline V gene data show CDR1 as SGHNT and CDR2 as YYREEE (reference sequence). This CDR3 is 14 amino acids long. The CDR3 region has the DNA TGTGCCAGCAGCTTGACAGGGGCAGACTACGAGCAGTACTTC. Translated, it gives CASSLTGADYEQYF.

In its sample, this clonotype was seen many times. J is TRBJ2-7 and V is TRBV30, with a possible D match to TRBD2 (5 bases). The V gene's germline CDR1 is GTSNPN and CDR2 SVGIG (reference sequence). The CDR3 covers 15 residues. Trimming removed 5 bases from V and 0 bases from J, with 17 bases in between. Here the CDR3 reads CAWGFDSASSYEQYF. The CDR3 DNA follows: TGTGCCTGGGGATTTGATAGCGCGAGCTCCTACGAGCAGTACTTC.

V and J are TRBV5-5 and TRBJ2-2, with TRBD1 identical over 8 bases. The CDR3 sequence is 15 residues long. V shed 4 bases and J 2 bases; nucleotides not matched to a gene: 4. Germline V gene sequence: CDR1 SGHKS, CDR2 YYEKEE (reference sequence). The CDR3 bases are TGTGCCAGCAGCCTGGGACAGGTAAACACCGGGGAGCTGTTTTTT. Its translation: CASSLGQVNTGELFF. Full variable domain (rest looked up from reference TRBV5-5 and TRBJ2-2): DAGVTQSPTHLIKTRGQQVTLRCSPISGHKSVSWYQQVLGQGPQFIFQYYEKEERGRGNFPDRFSARQFPNYSSELNVNALLLGDSALYLCASSLGQVNTGELFFGEGSRLTVL.

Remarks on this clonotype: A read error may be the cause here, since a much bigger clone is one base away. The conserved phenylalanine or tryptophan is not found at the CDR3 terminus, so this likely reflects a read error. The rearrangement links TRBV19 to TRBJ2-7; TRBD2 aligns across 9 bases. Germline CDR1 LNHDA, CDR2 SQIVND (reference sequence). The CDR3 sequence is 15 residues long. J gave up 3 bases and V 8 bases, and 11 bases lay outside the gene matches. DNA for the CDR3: TGTGCCAGTGGGATGGCGGGAGGGCCCCGCTACGAGCAGTACCTC. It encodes CASGMAGGPRYEQYL.

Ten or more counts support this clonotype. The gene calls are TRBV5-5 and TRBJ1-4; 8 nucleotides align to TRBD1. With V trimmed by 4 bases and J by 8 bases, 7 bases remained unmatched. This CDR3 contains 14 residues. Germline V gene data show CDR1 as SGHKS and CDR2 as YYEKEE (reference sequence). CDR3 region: CASSPGQGREKLFF. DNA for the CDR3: TGTGCCAGCAGCCCCGGACAGGGCAGGGAAAAACTGTTTTTT. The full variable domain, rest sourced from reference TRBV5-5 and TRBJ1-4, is DAGVTQSPTHLIKTRGQQVTLRCSPISGHKSVSWYQQVLGQGPQFIFQYYEKEERGRGNFPDRFSARQFPNYSSELNVNALLLGDSALYLCASSPGQGREKLFFGSGTQLSVL.

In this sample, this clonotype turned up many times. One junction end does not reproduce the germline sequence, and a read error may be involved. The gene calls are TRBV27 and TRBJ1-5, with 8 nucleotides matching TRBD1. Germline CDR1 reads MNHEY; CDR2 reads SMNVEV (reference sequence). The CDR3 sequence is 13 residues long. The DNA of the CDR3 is TGTGCCAGCAGCGGGACAGGCAACCAGCCCCAGCATTTT. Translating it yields CASSGTGNQPQHF.

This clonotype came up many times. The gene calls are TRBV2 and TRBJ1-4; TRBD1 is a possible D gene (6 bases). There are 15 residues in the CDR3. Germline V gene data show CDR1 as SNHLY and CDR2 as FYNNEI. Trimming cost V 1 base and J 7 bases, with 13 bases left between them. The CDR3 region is CASSEEGGGGEKLFF. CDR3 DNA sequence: TGTGCCAGCAGTGAAGAAGGAGGGGGGGGTGAAAAACTGTTTTTT.

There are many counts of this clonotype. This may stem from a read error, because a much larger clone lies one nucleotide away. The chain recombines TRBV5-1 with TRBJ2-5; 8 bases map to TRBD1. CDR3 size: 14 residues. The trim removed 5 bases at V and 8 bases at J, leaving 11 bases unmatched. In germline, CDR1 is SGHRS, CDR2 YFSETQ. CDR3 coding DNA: TGCGCCAGCAGTTTTCAGGGGGCTAGAGACACCCAGTACTTC. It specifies CASSFQGARDTQYF.

DNA for the CDR3: TGTGCCAGCAGCGTCACCAGCAGGGGTGGGGGACTAGCGGCATCAGAGACCCAGTACTTC. It is translated as CASSVTSRGGGLAASETQYF. V usage is TRBV9 and J usage is TRBJ2-5; 11 bases are a match to TRBD2. The CDR3 runs to 20 residues. With V trimmed by 2 bases and J by 4 bases, 19 bases remained unmatched. Germline CDR1 is SGDLS and CDR2 is YYNGEE. The variable domain in full, completed from reference TRBV9 and TRBJ2-5, reads DSGVTQTPKHLITATGQRVTLRCSPRSGDLSVYWYQQSLDQGLQFLIQYYNGEERAKGNILERFSAQQFPDLHSELNLSSLELGDSALYFCASSVTSRGGGLAASETQYFGPGTRLLVL.

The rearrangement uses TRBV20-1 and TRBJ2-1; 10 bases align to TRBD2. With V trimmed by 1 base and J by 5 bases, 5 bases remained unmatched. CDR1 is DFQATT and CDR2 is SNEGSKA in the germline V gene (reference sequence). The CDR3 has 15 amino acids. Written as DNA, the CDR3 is TGCAGTGCTAGAGGGAAGGGACTAGCGCACAATGAGCAGTTCTTC. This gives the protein CSARGKGLAHNEQFF.

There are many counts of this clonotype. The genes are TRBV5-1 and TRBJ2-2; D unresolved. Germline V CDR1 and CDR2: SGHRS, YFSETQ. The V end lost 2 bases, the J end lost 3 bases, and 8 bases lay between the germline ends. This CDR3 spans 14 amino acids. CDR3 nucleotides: TGCGCCAGCAGCTTAACCCTTTACACCGGGGAGCTGTTTTTT. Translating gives CASSLTLYTGELFF.

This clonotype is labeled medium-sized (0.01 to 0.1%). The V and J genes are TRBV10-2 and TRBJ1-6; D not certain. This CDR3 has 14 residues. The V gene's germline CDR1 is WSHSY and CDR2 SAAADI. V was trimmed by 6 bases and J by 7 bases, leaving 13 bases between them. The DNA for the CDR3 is TGCGCCAGCAGAATCGAGGGCTGGAATTCACCCCTCCACTTT. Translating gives CASRIEGWNSPLHF.

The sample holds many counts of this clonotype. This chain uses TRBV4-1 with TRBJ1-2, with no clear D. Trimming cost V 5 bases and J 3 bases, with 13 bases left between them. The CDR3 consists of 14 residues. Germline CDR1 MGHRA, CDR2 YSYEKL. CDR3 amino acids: CASSKAPDDYGYTF. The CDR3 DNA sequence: TGCGCCAGCAGCAAAGCACCGGACGACTATGGCTACACCTTC.

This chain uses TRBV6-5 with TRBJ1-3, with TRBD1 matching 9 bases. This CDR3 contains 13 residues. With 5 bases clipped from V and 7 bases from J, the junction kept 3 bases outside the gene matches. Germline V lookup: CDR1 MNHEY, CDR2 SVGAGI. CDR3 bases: TGTGCCAGCAGTATAGGACAGGGGAACACCATATATTTT. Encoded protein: CASSIGQGNTIYF.

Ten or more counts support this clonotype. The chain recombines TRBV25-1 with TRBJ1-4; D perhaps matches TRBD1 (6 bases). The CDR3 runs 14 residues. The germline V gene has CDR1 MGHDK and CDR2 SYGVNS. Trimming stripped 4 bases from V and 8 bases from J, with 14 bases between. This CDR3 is CASSGDRGGEKLFF. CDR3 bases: TGTGCCAGCAGTGGAGATAGGGGGGGAGAAAAACTGTTTTTT.

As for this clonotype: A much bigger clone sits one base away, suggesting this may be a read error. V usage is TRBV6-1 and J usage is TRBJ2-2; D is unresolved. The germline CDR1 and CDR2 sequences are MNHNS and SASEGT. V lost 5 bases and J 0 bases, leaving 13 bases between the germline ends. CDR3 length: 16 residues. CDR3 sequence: CASSPVRLANTGELFF. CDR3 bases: TGTGCCAGCAGTCCCGTGAGATTAGCGAACACCGGGGAGCTGTTTTTT.

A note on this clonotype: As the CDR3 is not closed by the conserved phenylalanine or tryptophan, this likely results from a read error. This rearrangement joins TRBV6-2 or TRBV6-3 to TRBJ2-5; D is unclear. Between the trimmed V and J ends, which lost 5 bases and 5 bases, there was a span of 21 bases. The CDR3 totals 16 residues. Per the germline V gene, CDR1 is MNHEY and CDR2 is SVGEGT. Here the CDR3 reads CASSQPLEADGETQYS. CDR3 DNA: TGTGCCAGCAGTCAACCTCTTGAGGCAGATGGGGAGACCCAGTACTCC.

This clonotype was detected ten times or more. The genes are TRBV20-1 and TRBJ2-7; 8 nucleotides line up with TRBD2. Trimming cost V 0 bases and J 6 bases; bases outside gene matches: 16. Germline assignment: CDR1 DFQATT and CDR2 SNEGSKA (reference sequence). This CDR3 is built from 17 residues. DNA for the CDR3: TGCAGTGCTAGAGACCTCGGGGGACCAGCGGGAGTAGTCGAGCAGTACTTC. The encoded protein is CSARDLGGPAGVVEQYF.

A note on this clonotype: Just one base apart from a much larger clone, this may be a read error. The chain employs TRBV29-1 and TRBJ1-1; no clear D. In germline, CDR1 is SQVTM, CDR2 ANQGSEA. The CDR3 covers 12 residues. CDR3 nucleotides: TGCAGCGTTGAAAAGGGCGCGACTGGAGCTTTCTTT. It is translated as CSVEKGATGAFF.

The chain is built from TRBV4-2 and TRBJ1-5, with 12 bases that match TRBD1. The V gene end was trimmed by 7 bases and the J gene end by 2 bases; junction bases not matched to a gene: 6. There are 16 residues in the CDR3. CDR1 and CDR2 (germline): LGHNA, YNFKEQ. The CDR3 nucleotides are TGTGCCAGCAAGCCAGGGACAGGGGGCCGCAATCAGCCCCAGCATTTT. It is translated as CASKPGTGGRNQPQHF.

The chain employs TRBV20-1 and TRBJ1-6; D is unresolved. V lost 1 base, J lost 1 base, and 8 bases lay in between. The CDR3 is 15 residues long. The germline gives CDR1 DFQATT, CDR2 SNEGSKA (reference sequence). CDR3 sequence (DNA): TGCAGTGCTAGAGGGGGAGGTTCCTATAATTCACCCCTCCACTTT. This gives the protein CSARGGGSYNSPLHF.

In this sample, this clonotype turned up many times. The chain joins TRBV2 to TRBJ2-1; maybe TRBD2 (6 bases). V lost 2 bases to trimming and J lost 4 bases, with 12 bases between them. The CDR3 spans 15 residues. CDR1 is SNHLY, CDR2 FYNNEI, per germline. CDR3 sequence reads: CASSELAGLYNEQFF. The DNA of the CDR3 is TGTGCCAGCAGTGAACTTGCGGGGTTATACAATGAGCAGTTCTTC.

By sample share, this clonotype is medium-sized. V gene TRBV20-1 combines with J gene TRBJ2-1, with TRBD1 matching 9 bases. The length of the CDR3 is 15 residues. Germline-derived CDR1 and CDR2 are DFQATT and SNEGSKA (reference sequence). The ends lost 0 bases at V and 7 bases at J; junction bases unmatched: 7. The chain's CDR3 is CSARDPRDRENEQFF. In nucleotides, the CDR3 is TGCAGTGCTAGAGATCCCCGGGACAGGGAAAATGAGCAGTTCTTC.

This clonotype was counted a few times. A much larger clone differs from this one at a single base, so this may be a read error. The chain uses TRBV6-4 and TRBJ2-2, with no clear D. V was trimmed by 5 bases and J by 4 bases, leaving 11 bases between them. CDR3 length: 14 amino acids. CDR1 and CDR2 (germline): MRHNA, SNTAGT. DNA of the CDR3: TGTGCCAGCAGTCACAGACACCCCACCGGGGAGCTGTTTTTT. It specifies CASSHRHPTGELFF.

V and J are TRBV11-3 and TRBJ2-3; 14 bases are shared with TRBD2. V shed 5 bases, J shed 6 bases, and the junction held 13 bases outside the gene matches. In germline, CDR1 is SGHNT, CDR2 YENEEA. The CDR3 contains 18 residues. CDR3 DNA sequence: TGTGCCAGCAGCCAGGGAAGGGGACTAGCGGGAGTATCGGATACGCAGTATTTT. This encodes CASSQGRGLAGVSDTQYF.

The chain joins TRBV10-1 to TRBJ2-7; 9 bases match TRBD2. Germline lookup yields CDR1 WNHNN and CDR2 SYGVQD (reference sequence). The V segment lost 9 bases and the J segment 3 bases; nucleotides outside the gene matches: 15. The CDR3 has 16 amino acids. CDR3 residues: CARGGVTSGKIYEQYF. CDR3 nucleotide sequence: TGCGCCAGAGGGGGGGTGACTAGCGGAAAAATCTACGAGCAGTACTTC.

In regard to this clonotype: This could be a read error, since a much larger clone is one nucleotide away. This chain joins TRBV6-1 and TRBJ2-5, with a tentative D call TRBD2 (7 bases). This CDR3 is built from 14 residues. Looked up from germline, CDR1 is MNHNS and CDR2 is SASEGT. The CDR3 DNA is TGTGCCGGCAGCCATGGCGGGGGCCAGGAGACCCAGTACTTC. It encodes CAGSHGGGQETQYF.

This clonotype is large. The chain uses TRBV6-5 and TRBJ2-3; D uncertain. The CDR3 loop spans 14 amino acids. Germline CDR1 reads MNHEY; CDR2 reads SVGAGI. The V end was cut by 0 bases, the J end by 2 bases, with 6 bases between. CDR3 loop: CASSYSRSTDTQYF. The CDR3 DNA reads TGTGCCAGCAGTTACTCTAGGTCCACAGATACGCAGTATTTT.